This entry is about one TCR beta chain. This entry comes from a study of T cell changes during pregnancy in multiple sclerosis. The V gene's germline CDR1 is SGHVS and CDR2 FNYEAQ. Trimming removed 2 bases from V and 4 bases from J, with 11 bases in between. The CDR3 runs 14 residues. Clones were read by immunoSEQ multiplex PCR, and TCRdb kept only the in-frame ones, dropping some. The sample has 40,000 to 45,000 clones, 80% to 90% seen once. The V gene is TRBV7-6, the J gene TRBJ1-1; D remains ambiguous. The sequences come from CD4+ T cells from peripheral blood mononuclear cells, collected in the first trimester of pregnancy. This clonotype was sampled from a female donor with multiple sclerosis, enrolled in a pregnancy study. The CDR3 DNA reads TGTGCCAGCAGCTTAACAGAGAGAATCACTGAAGCTTTCTTT. Amino acid sequence: CASSLTERITEAFF.